These 29 T cell receptor beta chains were all obtained from the same sample, sequenced in a study of blood T cell repertoires in COVID-19. Sequenced by immunoSEQ multiplex PCR; TCRdb stores in-frame clones only, minus some. The table has approximately 250,000 clones, about 86% seen once. What was sequenced was peripheral blood. The source of these receptors is a man aged 18 to 30 with active or convalescent COVID-19.

The gene calls are TRBV20-1 and TRBJ2-1, with 10 bases lining up with TRBD2. The germline CDR1 and CDR2 sequences are DFQATT and SNEGSKA (reference sequence). CDR3 length: 15 residues. Trimming removed 3 bases from V and 8 bases from J; junction bases left unmatched: 10. The CDR3 protein is CSASPPAGGRDEQFF. The CDR3 DNA reads as TGCAGTGCTAGTCCGCCAGCGGGAGGGCGAGATGAGCAGTTCTTC.

The chain has TRBV19 and TRBJ2-7; D is perhaps TRBD2 (5 bases). V lost 3 bases and J lost 2, with 11 bases in between. The CDR3 runs to 14 residues. Germline V gene sequence: CDR1 LNHDA, CDR2 SQIVND (reference sequence). The DNA of the CDR3 is TGTGCCAGTAGTATGAGCCGGACTGCCTACGAGCAGTACTTC. Translated, it gives CASSMSRTAYEQYF.

In this sample, this clone turned up a few times. The chain has TRBV28 and TRBJ2-7, with 9 bases lining up with TRBD2. Germline V gives CDR1 MDHEN, CDR2 SYDVKM. V was pared by 8 bases and J by 3 bases, with 11 bases of the junction left unmatched. This CDR3 has 15 amino acids. For the CDR3, the DNA is TGTGCCAGCCGTCTCCCACTAGCGGGCTTCTACGAGCAGTACTTC. Its translation is CASRLPLAGFYEQYF.

On this clone itself: Different DNA sequences within this sample yield the same CDR3. This chain links TRBV12-3 or TRBV12-4 with TRBJ2-1; D is possibly TRBD2 (5 bases). CDR3 length: 11 residues. Trimming cost V 5 bases and J 7 bases, with 6 bases left between them. CDR3 sequence: CASSRGNEQFF. For the CDR3, the DNA is TGTGCCAGCAGTAGAGGGAATGAGCAGTTCTTC.

A few counts support this clone. The DNA of the CDR3 is TGCAGTGGGGCAGGGAACACTGAAGCTTTCTTT. As protein: CSGAGNTEAFF. The chain has TRBV20-1 and TRBJ1-1; D gene ambiguous. CDR1 and CDR2 (germline): DFQATT, SNEGSKA (reference sequence). The CDR3 is 11 residues long. Trimming shortened V by 7 bases and J by 1 base, and 7 bases separated the two germline ends.

The chain employs TRBV7-9 and TRBJ2-2, with D unclear. Germline V gene lookup returns CDR1 SEHNR and CDR2 FQNEAQ (reference sequence). The ends were cut back, 5 bases at V and 1 base at J, with 5 bases in the middle. The CDR3 totals 13 residues. The CDR3 DNA reads TGTGCCAGCAGCCCAGGGAACACCGGGGAGCTGTTTTTT. This codes for CASSPGNTGELFF.

The V and J genes are TRBV6-6 and TRBJ2-3; TRBD2 agrees at 7 bases. Germline V gives CDR1 MNHNY, CDR2 SVGAGI (reference sequence). The V gene end was trimmed by 2 bases and the J gene end by 5 bases; junction bases not matched to a gene: 1. CDR3 length: 13 residues. CDR3 loop: CASSYPGGDTQYF. CDR3 sequence (DNA): TGTGCCAGCAGTTACCCGGGGGGAGATACGCAGTATTTT.

This chain joins TRBV6-5 and TRBJ2-5; TRBD2 matches at 12 bases. This CDR3 has 15 residues. Germline-derived CDR1 and CDR2 are MNHEY and SVGAGI. The junction had 7 bases not matched to a gene; V was cut back by 6 bases and J by 5 bases. The CDR3 sequence: CASRRLAGVAETQYF. CDR3 DNA sequence: TGTGCCAGCAGGAGACTAGCGGGAGTGGCGGAGACCCAGTACTTC.

V and J are TRBV28 and TRBJ1-4, with TRBD1 matching 9 bases. The CDR3 has 13 residues. Germline V gene sequence: CDR1 MDHEN, CDR2 SYDVKM. With 6 bases clipped from V and 4 bases from J, the junction kept 0 bases outside the gene matches. The CDR3 DNA reads as TGTGCCAGCAGGGGACAGGGTAATGAAAAACTGTTTTTT. Translated, it gives CASRGQGNEKLFF.

The J gene is TRBJ2-7, the V gene TRBV6-6; D is unresolved. V was shortened by 5 bases and J by 4 bases, with 15 bases between the two germline ends. The V gene's germline CDR1 is MNHNY and CDR2 SVGAGI (reference sequence). The CDR3 runs to 14 residues. The CDR3 sequence: CASSPDIASYEQYF. CDR3 bases: TGTGCCAGCAGTCCCGACATCGCCTCTTACGAGCAGTACTTC.

The chain combines TRBV4-2 with TRBJ1-1, with 8 bases matching TRBD1. Germline loops: CDR1 LGHNA, CDR2 YNFKEQ. This CDR3 spans 15 amino acids. V lost 0 bases and J lost 5; bases outside the gene matches: 5. This CDR3 is CASSQDDRGRTEAFF. CDR3 in DNA: TGTGCCAGCAGCCAAGACGACAGGGGAAGGACTGAAGCTTTCTTT.

The rearrangement joins TRBV19 to TRBJ1-5; the match to TRBD1 covers 8 bases. CDR1 and CDR2 from the germline V gene are LNHDA and SQIVND (reference sequence). The CDR3 extends over 14 amino acids. V trimming: 8 bases; J trimming: 5 bases; junction bases outside the gene matches: 8. As DNA, the CDR3 is TGTGCCAGTGGGAAGGACAGGGCCTATCAGCCCCAGCATTTT. Encoded protein: CASGKDRAYQPQHF.

This clone was seen more than once but under ten times. This rearrangement joins TRBV30 to TRBJ2-7, with 8 bases matching TRBD1. The CDR3 loop spans 12 amino acids. Germline assignment: CDR1 GTSNPN and CDR2 SVGIG (reference sequence). V was pared by 3 bases and J by 4 bases, with 2 bases of the junction left unmatched. CDR3 protein: CAWSQGAYEQYF. The CDR3 DNA is TGTGCCTGGAGCCAGGGGGCGTACGAGCAGTACTTC. Variable domain in full (rest from reference TRBV30 and TRBJ2-7): SQTIHQWPATLVQPVGSPLSLECTVEGTSNPNLYWYRQAAGRGLQLLFYSVGIGQISSEVPQNLSASRPQDRQFILSSKKLLLSDSGFYLCAWSQGAYEQYFGPGTRLTVT.

This chain uses TRBV24-1 with TRBJ2-5, with TRBD1 matching over 12 bases. This CDR3 region has 17 residues. Trimming took 4 bases from V and 5 from J; bases not matched to a gene: 10. Per germline, CDR1 KGHDR and CDR2 SFDVKD. The CDR3: CATSEPTGQGAGETQYF. Here the CDR3 DNA reads TGTGCCACCAGTGAACCGACGGGACAGGGGGCTGGCGAGACCCAGTACTTC.

This clone was found a few times. The same CDR3 can be traced to other DNA sequences in this sample. The V call is TRBV5-6, the J call TRBJ1-2; TRBD1 matches 12 bases. V was pared by 4 bases and J by 8 bases, with 12 bases of the junction left unmatched. The CDR3 is 16 residues long. Germline V lookup: CDR1 SGHDT, CDR2 YYEEEE. The CDR3 region is CASSLVPGQGAGGYTF. The DNA of the CDR3 is TGTGCCAGCAGCCTCGTCCCGGGACAGGGGGCGGGGGGCTACACCTTC.

The chain carries TRBV19 and TRBJ1-1; 7 nucleotides align to TRBD1. The CDR3 consists of 15 residues. Germline trimming cut 4 bases from V and 1 base from J; bases unmatched to any gene: 6. Germline-derived CDR1 and CDR2 are LNHDA and SQIVND (reference sequence). The CDR3 nucleotides read TGTGCCAGTAGTACACCCAGGGGGTGGAACACTGAAGCTTTCTTT. Translation gives CASSTPRGWNTEAFF.

V and J are TRBV6-5 and TRBJ1-1; 7 bases fit TRBD1. Per the germline V gene, CDR1 is MNHEY and CDR2 is SVGAGI. V gave up 7 bases and J gave up 4 bases; unmatched junction bases: 9. The CDR3 extends over 14 amino acids. CDR3: CASKRDRDSTEAFF. The CDR3, as DNA: TGTGCCAGCAAACGGGACAGAGATTCCACTGAAGCTTTCTTT.

The chain has TRBV12-3 or TRBV12-4 and TRBJ1-6, with a weak D call TRBD1 (5 bases). V lost 6 bases and J lost 13, with 16 bases in between. CDR3 length: 13 amino acids. CDR3 bases: TGTGCCAGCAGAGTAACAGGTGAATCCCCCCTCCACTTT. Protein product: CASRVTGESPLHF.

The chain uses TRBV2 and TRBJ1-5, with 9 bases identical to TRBD1. The CDR3 is made up of 15 amino acids. Per the germline V gene, CDR1 is SNHLY and CDR2 is FYNNEI. J was trimmed by 1 base and V by 4 bases; bases with no gene match: 2. The CDR3 DNA sequence: TGTGCCAGCAGTGGGGACAGGGAAAGCAATCAGCCCCAGCATTTT. It translates to CASSGDRESNQPQHF.

This rearrangement joins TRBV5-1 to TRBJ1-2; 7 bases are shared with TRBD1. CDR1 is SGHRS and CDR2 is YFSETQ in the germline V gene. The CDR3 has 14 amino acids. V was clipped by 4 bases and J by 4 bases; unmatched bases: 7. This chain's CDR3 is CASSPNRGSYGYTF. The CDR3 nucleotides are TGCGCCAGCAGCCCCAACAGGGGTAGCTATGGCTACACCTTC.

This clone was seen only once. This CDR3 reads CASGHPSNEQFF. The DNA of the CDR3 is TGTGCCAGCGGCCACCCGTCCAATGAGCAGTTCTTC. The chain combines TRBV5-4 with TRBJ2-1, with D hard to call. Germline V CDR1 and CDR2: SGHNT, YYREEE (reference sequence). V lost 7 bases, J lost 6 bases, and 11 bases lay in between. This CDR3 has 12 amino acids.

The V gene is TRBV5-1, the J gene TRBJ1-1; maybe TRBD1 (6 bases). V lost 4 bases, J lost 4 bases, and 20 bases lay in between. The CDR3 is 16 amino acids. The germline gives CDR1 SGHRS, CDR2 YFSETQ. For the CDR3, the DNA is TGCGCCAGCAGCCCGGGCGACAGGTCCATAAGCACTGAAGCTTTCTTT. This sequence encodes CASSPGDRSISTEAFF.

V usage is TRBV24-1 and J usage is TRBJ1-5; tentative D call: TRBD1 (6 bases). CDR3 length equals 15 residues. In germline, CDR1 is KGHDR, CDR2 SFDVKD. The V end lost 9 bases, the J end lost 1 base, and 15 bases lay between the germline ends. The CDR3 region is CATGGRDGSNQPQHF. The DNA for the CDR3 is TGTGCCACCGGGGGCCGGGACGGCAGCAATCAGCCCCAGCATTTT.

This chain uses TRBV28 with TRBJ1-6; 8 positions agree with TRBD1. This CDR3 is built from 14 residues. Trimming took 3 bases from V and 10 from J; bases not matched to a gene: 5. Germline V CDR1 and CDR2: MDHEN, SYDVKM. CDR3 sequence: CASSLQGASSPLHF. For the CDR3, the DNA is TGTGCCAGCAGTTTGCAGGGGGCAAGCTCACCCCTCCACTTT.

J is TRBJ2-1 and V is TRBV14; D gene unclear. V lost 1 base, J lost 7 bases, and 5 bases lay in between. Germline V gene lookup returns CDR1 SGHDN and CDR2 FVKESK. The CDR3 contains 12 residues. The CDR3 nucleotides are TGTGCCAGCAGCCAAGGTCAGAATGAGCAGTTCTTC. Encoded protein: CASSQGQNEQFF.

The chain carries TRBV4-1 and TRBJ2-2, with unresolved D. The germline V gene has CDR1 MGHRA and CDR2 YSYEKL. Deletions cut 0 bases from V and 4 bases from J, with 6 bases between. This CDR3 has 14 amino acids. The CDR3 sequence: CASSQDPGTGELFF. CDR3 nucleotides: TGCGCCAGCAGCCAAGATCCGGGCACCGGGGAGCTGTTTTTT.

This clone was found once. V gene TRBV12-5 combines with J gene TRBJ2-1; TRBD2 agrees at 13 bases. Trimming cost V 5 bases and J 8 bases; bases outside gene matches: 21. This CDR3 has 20 amino acids. The germline gives CDR1 LGHNT, CDR2 FRNRAP. The CDR3 DNA reads as TGTGCTAGTGGTCTCCCGGGGGGGGAACTAGCGGGAGGGCCTAGAGATGAGCAGTTCTTC. This encodes CASGLPGGELAGGPRDEQFF.

This clone turned up a few times. The genes are TRBV12-3 or TRBV12-4 and TRBJ1-1; D is ambiguous. The ends were cut back, 7 bases at V and 1 base at J, with 10 bases in the middle. There are 13 residues in the CDR3. CDR3 loop: CASKITENTEAFF. The CDR3 DNA reads TGTGCCAGCAAAATCACAGAGAACACTGAAGCTTTCTTT.

This clone was seen a few times. CDR3 amino acids: CASSLGEDYEQYF. DNA of the CDR3: TGTGCCAGCAGTTTAGGGGAGGACTACGAGCAGTACTTC. V gene TRBV27 combines with J gene TRBJ2-7, with D perhaps matching TRBD2 (6 bases). From germline, CDR1 is MNHEY and CDR2 SMNVEV (reference sequence). V lost 2 bases and J lost 3, with 8 bases in between. CDR3 length equals 13 residues.